The present entry profiles one T cell receptor (beta chain) with its context. Some clones are missing from TCRdb's copy, which holds only in-frame ones; the method was immunoSEQ multiplex PCR. This repertoire shows 20,000 or so clones, about four fifths found once; its top ten account for around 40%. This sample is part of a study of sequential checkpoint blockade in melanoma. At the level of the study: Randomization was 1:1 between first-line nivolumab→ipilimumab and ipilimumab→nivolumab.

As to treatment: randomized to nivolumab then ipilimumab (arm A) or the reverse (arm B). No patient had prior DNA-damaging chemotherapy. Sorted cells were live CD3+CD8+, lacking CD19 and CD56, from PBMCs. The CDR3 loop spans 15 amino acids. V was pared by 7 bases and J by 3 bases, with 16 bases between. Germline V gene data show CDR1 as MNHNY and CDR2 as SVGAGI (reference sequence). The receptor's source is a human donor with melanoma. The sample here was CD8+ T cells sorted from blood (inferred from file names), taken from a patient given nivolumab and ipilimumab in sequence. The chain couples TRBV6-6 to TRBJ1-5; tentative D call: TRBD1 (5 bases). The CDR3 spells CASTNPGGYNQPQHF. The CDR3 bases are TGTGCCAGCACTAACCCGGGGGGATACAATCAGCCCCAGCATTTT.